A selection of T cell receptor beta chains follows, all from one sample in a study of radiotherapy plus CTLA-4 blockade in lung cancer. Profiled with immunoSEQ multiplex PCR; TCRdb holds only in-frame clones, not every one. In the table there are approximately 60,000 clones, roughly 80% of which are singletons. Material: peripheral blood, obtained from a patient treated with radiotherapy plus ipilimumab. The receptor set was obtained from a human donor with non-small cell lung cancer who had a complete response to radiotherapy plus ipilimumab. Both conserved end residues are part of each CDR3. A D gene is named only where the DNA matches it firmly. Clone size appears in some rows only: once, few, many, or a class for an expanded clone.

CDR3aa,CDR3nt,abundance,v_gene,j_gene,d_gene
CASSQESGAGGYTF,TGCGCCAGCAGCCAAGAGTCAGGGGCGGGGGGCTACACCTTC,.,TRBV4-3,TRBJ1-2,.
CASSFRTGGQDTQYF,TGTGCCAGCAGTTTTAGGACAGGGGGCCAAGATACGCAGTATTTT,.,TRBV6-6,TRBJ2-3,TRBD1
CATSRDRVLNNSPLHF,TGTGCCACCAGCAGAGATAGAGTCCTGAATAATTCACCCCTCCACTTT,once,TRBV15,TRBJ1-6,.
CASSNSGGPGTYNEQFF,TGTGCCAGCAGTAACTCGGGGGGGCCGGGAACCTACAATGAGCAGTTCTTC,few,TRBV27,TRBJ2-1,TRBD2
CASSLRSHREGDEQFF,TGTGCCAGCAGCCTCCGGTCCCACAGGGAAGGGGATGAGCAGTTCTTC,.,TRBV7-2,TRBJ2-1,.
CASSLARGGSPLHF,TGTGCCAGCAGCTTAGCCAGGGGTGGATCACCCCTCCACTTT,.,TRBV7-8,TRBJ1-6,.
CASGQGVNTEAFF,TGTGCCAGCGGACAGGGGGTGAACACTGAAGCTTTCTTT,.,TRBV2,TRBJ1-1,TRBD1
CASSPIQGEFTGANVLTF,TGTGCCAGCAGCCCGATACAGGGGGAGTTCACTGGGGCCAACGTCCTGACTTTC,once,TRBV5-6,TRBJ2-6,TRBD1
CASSQVGGGGYEQYF,TGCGCCAGCAGCCAAGTAGGGGGGGGCGGATACGAGCAGTACTTC,.,TRBV4-3,TRBJ2-7,.
CASSLAGGTYNEQFF,TGTGCCAGCAGCTTGGCGGGGGGCACCTACAATGAGCAGTTCTTC,.,TRBV5-6,TRBJ2-1,.
CASSTTGGEPQHF,TGTGCCAGTAGTACGACAGGGGGCGAGCCCCAGCATTTT,.,TRBV19,TRBJ1-5,TRBD1
CASSQVLVIAGFYNEQFF,TGCGCCAGCAGCCAGGTCCTCGTTATAGCGGGGTTTTACAATGAGCAGTTCTTC,once,TRBV4-3,TRBJ2-1,TRBD2
CASSLFEGASGYTF,TGTGCCAGCAGCTTATTTGAGGGGGCTTCTGGCTACACCTTC,.,TRBV7-2,TRBJ1-2,TRBD1
CASSLGTGGNQPQHF,TGTGCCAGCAGTTTAGGGACAGGGGGTAATCAGCCCCAGCATTTT,.,TRBV27,TRBJ1-5,TRBD1
CASWGTGQREGPQHF,TGTGCCAGCTGGGGAACGGGACAAAGGGAAGGGCCCCAGCATTTT,once,TRBV6-1,TRBJ1-5,.
CASSLIFNYGYTF,TGTGCCAGCAGCCTTATCTTTAACTATGGCTACACCTTC,.,TRBV7-8,TRBJ1-2,.
CASTTSGRQGHGYTF,TGTGCCAGCACCACCTCCGGCCGTCAGGGTCATGGCTACACCTTC,.,TRBV2,TRBJ1-2,.
CASSLTPTSGKNIQYF,TGCGCCAGCAGCTTAACTCCGACTAGCGGCAAAAACATTCAGTACTTC,.,TRBV5-1,TRBJ2-4,TRBD2
CASSPRVALATDTQYF,TGTGCCAGCAGCCCCCGGGTGGCCCTGGCGACAGATACGCAGTATTTT,.,TRBV27,TRBJ2-3,.
CASSYGQSEAFF,TGTGCCAGCAGTTATGGACAGTCTGAAGCTTTCTTT,.,TRBV28,TRBJ1-1,.
CASSPDRGRGYTF,TGTGCCAGCAGCCCCGACAGGGGGCGAGGCTACACCTTC,once,TRBV27,TRBJ1-2,TRBD1
CASSQVGQDYSNQPQHF,TGCGCCAGCAGCCAAGTGGGGCAAGATTATAGCAATCAGCCCCAGCATTTT,.,TRBV4-3,TRBJ1-5,.
CASSQDPLLPQHF,TGTGCCAGCAGCCAAGATCCGCTCCTGCCCCAGCATTTT,.,TRBV4-2,TRBJ1-5,.
CASSLAASPGANVLTF,TGTGCCAGCAGCTTGGCCGCCTCTCCTGGGGCCAACGTCCTGACTTTC,.,TRBV5-6,TRBJ2-6,.
CASSSGTGRGNTIYF,TGTGCCAGCAGCTCCGGGACAGGGAGAGGAAACACCATATATTTT,.,TRBV13,TRBJ1-3,TRBD1
CASSQSTGTRNGELFF,TGCGCCAGCAGCCAATCGACCGGGACTAGAAACGGGGAGCTGTTTTTT,once,TRBV4-1,TRBJ2-2,TRBD2
CASSSQGAYGYTF,TGTGCCAGCAGTTCCCAGGGGGCCTATGGCTACACCTTC,.,TRBV28,TRBJ1-2,TRBD1
CASTGTVSNQPQHF,TGTGCCAGTACCGGGACAGTCAGCAATCAGCCCCAGCATTTT,few,TRBV19,TRBJ1-5,TRBD1
CASSSIWTGEGTYEQYF,TGCGCCAGCAGCTCAATATGGACAGGTGAGGGAACCTACGAGCAGTACTTC,.,TRBV5-1,TRBJ2-7,TRBD1
CASSQPALEAFF,TGTGCCAGCTCACAACCCGCACTTGAAGCTTTCTTT,.,TRBV18,TRBJ1-1,.
CAWRNPGQLNSPLHF,TGTGCCTGGAGGAACCCGGGACAGCTAAATTCACCCCTCCACTTT,.,TRBV30,TRBJ1-6,TRBD1
CASSDPGGWETQYF,TGTGCCAGCAGTGACCCAGGGGGCTGGGAGACCCAGTACTTC,once,TRBV25-1,TRBJ2-5,TRBD1